The present T cell receptor beta chain was sequenced within a study of blood T cell repertoires in COVID-19. On the study more broadly: Sources were T cells, B-cell-depleted T cells, or PBMCs; the material itself was cDNA or gDNA.

This table comes from immunoSEQ multiplex PCR, and its TCRdb copy is limited to in-frame clones, with some not included. The sample carries around 62,000 clones, less than 90% recorded once. The germline CDR1 and CDR2 sequences are MNHEY and SMNVEV (reference sequence). V lost 6 bases, J lost 0 bases, and 20 bases lay in between. CDR3 length equals 18 residues. The TCR was taken from a man aged 45 to 65 with active COVID-19. Sequencing was performed on peripheral blood. The rearrangement uses TRBV27 and TRBJ2-2; no reliable D call. This CDR3 is CASSPRSGPLTNTGELFF. The DNA of the CDR3 is TGTGCCAGCAGCCCCCGATCAGGCCCCTTGACGAACACCGGGGAGCTGTTTTTT.